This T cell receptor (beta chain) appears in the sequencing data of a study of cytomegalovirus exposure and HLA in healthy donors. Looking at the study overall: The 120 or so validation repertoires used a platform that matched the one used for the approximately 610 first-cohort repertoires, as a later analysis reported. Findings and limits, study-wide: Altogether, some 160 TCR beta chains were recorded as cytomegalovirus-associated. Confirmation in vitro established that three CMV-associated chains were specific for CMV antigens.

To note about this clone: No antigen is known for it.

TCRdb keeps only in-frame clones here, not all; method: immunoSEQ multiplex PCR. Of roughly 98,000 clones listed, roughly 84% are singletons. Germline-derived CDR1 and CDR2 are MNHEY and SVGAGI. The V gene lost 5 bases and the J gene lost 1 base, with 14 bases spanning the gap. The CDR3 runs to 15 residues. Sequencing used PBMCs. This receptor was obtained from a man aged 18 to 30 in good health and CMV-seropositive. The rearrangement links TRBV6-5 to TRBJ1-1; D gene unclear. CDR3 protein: CASSPAGSRNTEAFF. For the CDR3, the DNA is TGTGCCAGCAGTCCCGCGGGCTCTAGGAACACTGAAGCTTTCTTT.